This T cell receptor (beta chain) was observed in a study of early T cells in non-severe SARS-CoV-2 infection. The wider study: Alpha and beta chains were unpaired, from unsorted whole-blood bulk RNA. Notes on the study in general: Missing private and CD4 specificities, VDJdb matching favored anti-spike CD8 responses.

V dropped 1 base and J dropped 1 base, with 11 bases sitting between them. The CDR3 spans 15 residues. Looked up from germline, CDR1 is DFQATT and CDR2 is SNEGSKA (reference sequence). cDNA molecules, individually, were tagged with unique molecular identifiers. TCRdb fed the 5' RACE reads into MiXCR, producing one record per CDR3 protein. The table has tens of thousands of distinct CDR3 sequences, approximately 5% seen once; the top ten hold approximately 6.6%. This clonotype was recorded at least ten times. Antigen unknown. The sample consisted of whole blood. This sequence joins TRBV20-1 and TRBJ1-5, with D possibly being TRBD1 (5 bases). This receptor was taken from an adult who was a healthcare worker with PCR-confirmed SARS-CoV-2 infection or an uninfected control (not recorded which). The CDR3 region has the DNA TGCAGTGCTAGAGGAGGGGCAGGGAGCAATCAGCCCCAGCATTTT. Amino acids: CSARGGAGSNQPQHF.